This TCR beta chain was recorded in a study of blood T cell repertoires in COVID-19. Study processing details: By means of reference gene primer amplification, nucleated cell counts were estimated. Using immunoSEQ multiplex PCR, the repertoire was profiled, and TCRdb retains in-frame clones only, with some absent. That table is the source of V, J and clone size, and D and trimming were worked out from the DNA. The data show some 490,000 clones, approximately 83% seen once. This sequence originates from a human donor in a cohort sampled during active COVID-19. Sequencing was carried out using peripheral blood.

The CDR3 nucleotides are TGTGCCAGCAGCCCCGGGACAGGGGGAGCTTTCTTT. Encoded protein: CASSPGTGGAFF. V and J are TRBV11-3 and TRBJ1-1; 11 nucleotides match TRBD1. Per the germline V gene, CDR1 is SGHNT and CDR2 is YENEEA. Trimming at V came to 5 bases and at J to 10 bases, leaving 3 bases not matched to a gene. This CDR3 has 12 amino acids.